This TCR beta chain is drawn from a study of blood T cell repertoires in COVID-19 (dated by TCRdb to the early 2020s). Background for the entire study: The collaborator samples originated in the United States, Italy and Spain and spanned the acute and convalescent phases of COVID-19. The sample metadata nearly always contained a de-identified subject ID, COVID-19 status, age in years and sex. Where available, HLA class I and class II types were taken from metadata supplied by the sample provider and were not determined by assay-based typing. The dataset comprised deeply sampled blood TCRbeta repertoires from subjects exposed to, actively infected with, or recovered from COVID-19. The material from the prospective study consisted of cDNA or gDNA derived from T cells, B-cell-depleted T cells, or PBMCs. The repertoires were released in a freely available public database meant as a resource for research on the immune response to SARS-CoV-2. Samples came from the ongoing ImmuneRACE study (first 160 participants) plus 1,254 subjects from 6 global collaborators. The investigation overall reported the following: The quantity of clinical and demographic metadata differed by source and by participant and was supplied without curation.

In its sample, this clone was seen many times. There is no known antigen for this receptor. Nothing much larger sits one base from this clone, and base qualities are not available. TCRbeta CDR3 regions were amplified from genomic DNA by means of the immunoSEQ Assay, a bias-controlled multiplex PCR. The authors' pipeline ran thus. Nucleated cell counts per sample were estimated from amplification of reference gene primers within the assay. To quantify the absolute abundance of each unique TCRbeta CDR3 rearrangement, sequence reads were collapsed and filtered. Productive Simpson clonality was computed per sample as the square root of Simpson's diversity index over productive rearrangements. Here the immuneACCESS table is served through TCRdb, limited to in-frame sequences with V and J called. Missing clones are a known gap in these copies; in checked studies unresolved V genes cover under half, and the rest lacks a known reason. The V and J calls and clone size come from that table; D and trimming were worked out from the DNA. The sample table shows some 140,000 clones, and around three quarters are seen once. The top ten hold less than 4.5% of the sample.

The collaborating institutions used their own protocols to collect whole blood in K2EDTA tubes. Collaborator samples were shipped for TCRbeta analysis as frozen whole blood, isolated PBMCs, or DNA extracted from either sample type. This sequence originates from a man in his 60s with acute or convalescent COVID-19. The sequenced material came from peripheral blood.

The CDR3 here reads CASSIGSYTGELFF. In nucleotide form, the sequence is TGCGCCAGCAGCATTGGGAGTTACACCGGGGAGCTGTTTTTT. The chain couples TRBV5-1 to TRBJ2-2; the D gene is perhaps TRBD2, on 5 matching bases. Taken from the germline V gene, the CDR1 and CDR2 loops are SGHRS and YFSETQ. The cysteine opens and the phenylalanine closes a CDR3 of 14 amino acids. The kept DNA is CDR3 alone, 42 bases in frame from the first base. V loses 4 bases of germline sequence and J loses 3 bases, and the interval between the two ends is 10 bases.